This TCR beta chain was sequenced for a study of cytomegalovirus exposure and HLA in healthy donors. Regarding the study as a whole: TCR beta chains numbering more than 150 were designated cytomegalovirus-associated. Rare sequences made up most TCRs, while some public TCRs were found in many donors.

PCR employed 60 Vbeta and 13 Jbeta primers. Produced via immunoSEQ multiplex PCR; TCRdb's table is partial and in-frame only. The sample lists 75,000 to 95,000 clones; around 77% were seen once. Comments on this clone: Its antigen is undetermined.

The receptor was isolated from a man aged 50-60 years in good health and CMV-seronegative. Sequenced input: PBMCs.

The CDR3 DNA follows: TGTGCCAGCAGCTCACTCGGGGGGGTCGCAGATACGCAGTATTTT. Translating gives CASSSLGGVADTQYF. This rearrangement joins TRBV11-2 to TRBJ2-3; 8 bases are a match to TRBD2. This CDR3 region has 15 residues. Trimming cost V 4 bases and J 4 bases; bases outside gene matches: 7. The V gene's germline CDR1 is SGHAT and CDR2 FQNNGV.